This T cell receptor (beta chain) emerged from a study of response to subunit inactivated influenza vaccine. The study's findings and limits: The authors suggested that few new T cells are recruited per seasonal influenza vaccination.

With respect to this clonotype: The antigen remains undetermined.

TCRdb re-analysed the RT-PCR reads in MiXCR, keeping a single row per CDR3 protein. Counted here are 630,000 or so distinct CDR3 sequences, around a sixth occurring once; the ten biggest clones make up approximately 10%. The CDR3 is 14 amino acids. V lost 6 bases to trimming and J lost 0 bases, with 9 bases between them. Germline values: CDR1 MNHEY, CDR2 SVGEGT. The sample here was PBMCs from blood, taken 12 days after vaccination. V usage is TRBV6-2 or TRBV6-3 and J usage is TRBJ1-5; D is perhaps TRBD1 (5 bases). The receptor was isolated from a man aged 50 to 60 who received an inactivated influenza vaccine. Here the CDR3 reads CASSGGNSNQPQHF. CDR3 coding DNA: TGTGCCAGCAGCGGGGGGAATAGCAATCAGCCCCAGCATTTT.